A selection of T cell receptor beta chains follows, all from one sample in a study of cytomegalovirus exposure and HLA in healthy donors. Sequencing was performed with immunoSEQ multiplex PCR; in TCRdb, only in-frame clones are kept and a portion is missing. The sample lists approximately 150,000 clones, 87% occurring once. Material for sequencing was PBMCs. All receptors come from a young woman in good health and CMV-seronegative. The CDR3 runs from the conserved cysteine through the conserved F or W. A D gene is named only where the DNA matches it firmly. Clone size is given for some rows only: seen once, a few or many times, or a class if the clone is expanded.

D: .; size: .; J: TRBJ2-7; V: TRBV7-2; CDR3: CASSRALHPGQGNPYEQYF; DNA: TGTGCCAGCAGCCGAGCACTCCACCCCGGCCAGGGGAACCCCTACGAGCAGTACTTC
D: TRBD2; size: few; J: TRBJ2-1; V: TRBV9; CDR3: CASSVSGGLSYNEQFF; DNA: TGTGCCAGCAGCGTGAGCGGGGGGCTCTCCTACAATGAGCAGTTCTTC
D: .; size: .; J: TRBJ1-5; V: TRBV9; CDR3: CASSPHRDGQPQHF; DNA: TGTGCCAGCAGCCCTCACAGGGATGGTCAGCCCCAGCATTTT
D: .; size: .; J: TRBJ1-2; V: TRBV9; CDR3: CASSVGSGDRYTF; DNA: TGTGCCAGCAGCGTAGGTTCAGGGGATCGCTACACCTTC
D: .; size: .; J: TRBJ2-2; V: TRBV2; CDR3: CASSVTSTGELFF; DNA: TGTGCCAGCAGTGTTACTTCCACCGGGGAGCTGTTTTTT
D: .; size: .; J: TRBJ1-5; V: TRBV6-1; CDR3: CASSELGGNQPQHF; DNA: TGTGCCAGCAGTGAGCTAGGGGGCAATCAGCCCCAGCATTTT
D: TRBD1; size: .; J: TRBJ1-1; V: TRBV5-4; CDR3: CASSSRDSVGTEAFF; DNA: TGTGCCAGCAGCTCGCGGGACAGCGTGGGCACTGAAGCTTTCTTT
D: TRBD2; size: .; J: TRBJ2-7; V: TRBV13; CDR3: CASSRRTSSTEQYF; DNA: TGTGCCAGCAGCCGACGGACTAGCTCTACCGAGCAGTACTTC
D: .; size: .; J: TRBJ1-2; V: TRBV10-3; CDR3: CAISQTMPGLNGYTF; DNA: TGTGCCATCAGTCAAACTATGCCCGGGTTGAATGGCTACACCTTC
D: TRBD2; size: .; J: TRBJ2-1; V: TRBV2; CDR3: CASSRSGGAGNYEQFF; DNA: TGTGCCAGCAGTAGAAGCGGGGGGGCCGGGAACTATGAGCAGTTCTTC
D: .; size: .; J: TRBJ2-7; V: TRBV5-1; CDR3: CASSFNDRTYEQYF; DNA: TGCGCCAGCAGCTTTAACGACAGAACCTACGAGCAGTACTTC
D: .; size: .; J: TRBJ1-5; V: TRBV19; CDR3: CASMNWTYNQPQHF; DNA: TGTGCCAGTATGAACTGGACATACAATCAGCCCCAGCATTTT
D: TRBD2; size: .; J: TRBJ2-1; V: TRBV19; CDR3: CATQAGGSGRGVNEQFF; DNA: TGTGCCACACAAGCGGGGGGATCAGGGCGGGGGGTCAATGAGCAGTTCTTC
D: .; size: few; J: TRBJ2-7; V: TRBV5-1; CDR3: CASSLDGYEQYF; DNA: TGCGCCAGCAGCTTGGACGGCTACGAGCAGTACTTC
D: .; size: .; J: TRBJ1-1; V: TRBV10-2; CDR3: CVFLRQQGLNTEAFF; DNA: .
D: TRBD2; size: .; J: TRBJ2-7; V: TRBV2; CDR3: CASSEARTSLDEQYF; DNA: TGTGCCAGCAGTGAAGCAAGGACTAGCCTCGACGAGCAGTACTTC
D: TRBD1; size: .; J: TRBJ1-1; V: TRBV4-1; CDR3: CASRDRENVVAEAFF; DNA: TGCGCCAGCAGGGACAGGGAAAATGTTGTAGCTGAAGCTTTCTTT
D: TRBD1; size: .; J: TRBJ1-1; V: TRBV13; CDR3: CASSFGQGGTEAFF; DNA: TGTGCCAGCAGCTTTGGACAGGGCGGGACTGAAGCTTTCTTT
D: TRBD1; size: many; J: TRBJ2-7; V: TRBV19; CDR3: CASSIGTGINEQYF; DNA: TGTGCCAGTAGTATCGGGACAGGGATTAACGAGCAGTACTTC
D: TRBD2; size: once; J: TRBJ2-1; V: TRBV6-5; CDR3: CASSRSGSHYNEQFF; DNA: TGTGCCAGCAGTCGTAGCGGGTCCCACTACAATGAGCAGTTCTTC
D: .; size: few; J: TRBJ1-2; V: TRBV29-1; CDR3: CSVEGRVIGTRGIRSYGYTF; DNA: TGCAGCGTTGAAGGTCGGGTTATCGGGACAAGGGGAATTCGAAGCTATGGCTACACCTTC
D: TRBD2; size: once; J: TRBJ2-1; V: TRBV9; CDR3: CASSVPAGGPINEQFF; DNA: TGTGCCAGCAGCGTACCAGCGGGGGGGCCCATCAATGAGCAGTTCTTC
D: .; size: .; J: TRBJ2-1; V: TRBV4-1; CDR3: CASSQEGLLSSYNEQFF; DNA: TGCGCCAGCAGCCAAGAAGGACTTTTGAGCTCCTACAATGAGCAGTTCTTC
D: TRBD2; size: .; J: TRBJ2-1; V: TRBV4-1; CDR3: CASSFGSGGLDNEQFF; DNA: TGCGCCAGCAGCTTCGGAAGCGGGGGTCTAGACAATGAGCAGTTCTTC
D: .; size: .; J: TRBJ1-6; V: TRBV11-2; CDR3: CASSMGYSPLHF; DNA: TGTGCCAGCAGCATGGGCTATTCACCCCTCCACTTT
D: .; size: .; J: TRBJ1-3; V: TRBV2; CDR3: CARGSGGTPSGNTIYF; DNA: TGTGCCAGAGGGTCGGGGGGGACACCCTCTGGAAACACCATATATTTT
D: .; size: .; J: TRBJ2-1; V: TRBV11-3; CDR3: CASSSTGLSSYNEQFF; DNA: TGTGCCAGCAGCTCCACGGGACTGTCCTCCTACAATGAGCAGTTCTTC
D: TRBD2; size: few; J: TRBJ2-2; V: TRBV2; CDR3: CASSVAGGNTGELFF; DNA: TGTGCCAGCAGCGTAGCGGGGGGGAACACCGGGGAGCTGTTTTTT
D: .; size: .; J: TRBJ2-5; V: TRBV5-4; CDR3: CASSLRGGQETQYF; DNA: TGTGCCAGCAGCTTGAGGGGCGGACAAGAGACCCAGTACTTC
D: TRBD2; size: .; J: TRBJ2-5; V: TRBV6-1; CDR3: CASRRTSGGVETQYF; DNA: TGTGCCAGCAGGCGGACTAGCGGGGGTGTGGAGACCCAGTACTTC